This T cell receptor beta chain was observed in a study of blood T cell repertoires in COVID-19. Study background: PBMCs, B-cell-depleted T cells, or T cells provided the cDNA or gDNA that made up the material.

The CDR3 is 15 amino acids. V was clipped by 4 bases and J by 2 bases; unmatched bases: 6. Germline CDR1 is SGDLS and CDR2 is YYNGEE. This table comes from immunoSEQ multiplex PCR, and its TCRdb copy is limited to in-frame clones, with some not included. The data show about 110,000 clones, about 81% seen once. Input material: peripheral blood. The sequence was collected from a man aged 70 or older with acute or convalescent COVID-19. V gene TRBV9 combines with J gene TRBJ1-5, with 7 positions matching TRBD1. The CDR3 DNA follows: TGTGCCAGCAGCCAGGGGGGTTCGGGCAATCAGCCCCAGCATTTT. This encodes CASSQGGSGNQPQHF.